This paragraph reports one T cell receptor (beta chain). What it binds is unknown. Breast cancer patients provided tissue from their axillary draining lymph nodes. TCRdb independently ran MiXCR on the multiplex PCR reads; one entry per CDR3 protein. The profile shows about 200,000 distinct CDR3 sequences, approximately 33% of them singletons. These data are taken from a study of breast tumors, draining lymph nodes, adjacent tissues. Study results and caveats: Luminal-like breast cancer showed significantly higher tumor–nontumor repertoire similarity than basal-like. That most tumor T cells come from lymph nodes remained unproven. Tumors had less TCR diversity than lymph nodes, more than nontumor tissue. Data fit most tumor T cells coming from lymph node, expanding in tumor.

The origin of this receptor is a female donor with breast cancer. Some clones in this sample may be carry-over from other donors' samples. The specimen was axillary lymph node tissue.

The CDR3 nucleotides read TGTGCCAGCAGCCCAGGGACTACCGGAAGGGGCGGGGAGCTGTTTTTT. Its protein product is CASSPGTTGRGGELFF. This chain uses TRBV5-4 with TRBJ2-2; 7 nucleotides match TRBD2. Unmatched junction bases numbered 13, after V lost 4 bases and J lost 7 bases. Germline loops: CDR1 SGHNT, CDR2 YYREEE (reference sequence). CDR3 length: 16 amino acids.